These 13 T cell receptor beta chains came from one sample sequenced in a study of CD8+ T cells in alopecia areata. Following extraction, RNA underwent reverse transcription to cDNA, which served as the sequencing template. TCRdb's copy holds only in-frame clones and misses some; the assay was immunoSEQ multiplex PCR. This table has about 120,000 clones, roughly two fifths appearing once. The source material was CD4+ T cells sorted from blood. The receptors were sampled from a human donor with alopecia areata.

With respect to this clone: The junction does not match germline at one end; this may be a read error. The sample contains more than one DNA sequence encoding this CDR3. The chain links TRBV27 to TRBJ2-7; tentatively, D is TRBD1 or TRBD2 (6 bases each). Germline CDR1 is MNHEY and CDR2 is SMNVEV (reference sequence). The CDR3 sequence is 16 residues long. CDR3 bases: TGTGCCAGCAGTTTAAGGAGGGGGACTCATCTCTACGAGCAGTATTTC. The encoded protein is CASSLRRGTHLYEQYF.

The J gene is TRBJ2-7, the V gene TRBV30; D might be TRBD2 (6 bases). Germline V lookup: CDR1 GTSNPN, CDR2 SVGIG (reference sequence). The CDR3 spans 15 residues. Trimming left V 3 bases short and J 0 bases short, with 15 bases between. This CDR3 is CAWSLGGSTSYEQYF. In DNA, the CDR3 is TGTGCCTGGAGCCTTGGGGGGTCAACCTCCTACGAGCAGTACTTC.

This chain uses TRBV30 with TRBJ1-4, with TRBD1 as a possible D gene (6 bases). The CDR3 totals 13 residues. V was clipped by 3 bases and J by 7 bases, with 12 bases between them. In germline, CDR1 is GTSNPN, CDR2 SVGIG (reference sequence). The CDR3 nucleotides are TGTGCCTGGAGCGCGGGGGCGGGTGAAAAACTGTTTTTT. The encoded protein is CAWSAGAGEKLFF.

This rearrangement joins TRBV5-6 to TRBJ2-2; no clear D gene. The V gene lost 4 bases and the J gene lost 1 base, with 11 bases spanning the gap. Per germline, CDR1 SGHDT and CDR2 YYEEEE. The CDR3 loop spans 15 amino acids. For the CDR3, the DNA is TGTGCCAGCAGCCTCCTCAAATGGAACACCGGGGAGCTGTTTTTT. This gives the protein CASSLLKWNTGELFF.

The gene calls are TRBV11-2 and TRBJ1-5; no clear D gene. CDR3 size: 16 residues. The V and J ends lost 0 bases and 2 bases respectively, with 11 bases between them. Germline CDR1 and CDR2: SGHAT and FQNNGV. The CDR3: CASSLDLRGGNQPQHF. The CDR3 bases are TGTGCCAGCAGCTTAGACCTCCGGGGTGGCAATCAGCCCCAGCATTTT.

In the case of this clone: Distinct nucleotide sequences in the sample also encode this CDR3. The chain is built from TRBV30 and TRBJ1-2; D is unclear. Trimming stripped 0 bases from V and 1 base from J, with 0 bases between. The CDR3 runs to 11 residues. Germline CDR1 and CDR2: GTSNPN and SVGIG (reference sequence). The CDR3 sequence: CAWSVNYGYTF. CDR3 nucleotide sequence: TGTGCCTGGAGTGTTAACTATGGCTACACCTTC.

The sample holds a few counts of this clone. The chain has TRBV29-1 and TRBJ1-1; TRBD1 is a possible D gene (5 bases). Germline V lookup: CDR1 SQVTM, CDR2 ANQGSEA. Trimming removed 4 bases at V and 4 bases at J, with 16 bases between. This CDR3 comprises 14 residues. The CDR3 sequence is CSVASRLGGTEAFF. The CDR3 DNA follows: TGCAGCGTTGCAAGCCGCCTGGGGGGCACTGAAGCTTTCTTT.

This clone was recorded only once. The J gene is TRBJ2-5, the V gene TRBV9; a weak D match, TRBD1 (5 bases). Germline V gives CDR1 SGDLS, CDR2 YYNGEE. This CDR3 has 15 amino acids. The germline V and J ends were trimmed by 4 bases and 4 bases, with 17 bases remaining between them. CDR3 nucleotide sequence: TGTGCCAGCAGCTACCTGGGCGGACACACAGAGACCCAGTACTTC. Translated: CASSYLGGHTETQYF.

The chain combines TRBV29-1 with TRBJ1-4; D is undetermined. Trimming shortened V by 4 bases and J by 7 bases, and 7 bases separated the two germline ends. The CDR3 spans 11 residues. Germline-derived CDR1 and CDR2 are SQVTM and ANQGSEA. This CDR3 is CSVGRGEKLFF. The CDR3 DNA reads TGCAGCGTTGGCCGGGGTGAAAAACTGTTTTTT.

The chain has TRBV29-1 and TRBJ2-1; D perhaps matches TRBD2 (5 bases). This CDR3 has 13 amino acids. Germline values: CDR1 SQVTM, CDR2 ANQGSEA. V lost 0 bases and J lost 9, with 12 bases in between. The CDR3 loop reads CSVEDGLASEQFF. CDR3 DNA sequence: TGCAGCGTTGAAGATGGGCTAGCTAGTGAGCAGTTCTTC.

The J gene is TRBJ1-5, the V gene TRBV2, with D possibly TRBD1 on 6 matching bases. The CDR3 runs to 15 residues. Per germline, CDR1 SNHLY and CDR2 FYNNEI. Trimming shortened V by 4 bases and J by 3 bases, and 13 bases separated the two germline ends. CDR3 amino acids: CASSVQGGSNQPQHF. In DNA, the CDR3 is TGTGCCAGCAGTGTACAGGGAGGGTCCAATCAGCCCCAGCATTTT.

This clone was recorded a few times. V gene TRBV7-2 combines with J gene TRBJ2-7; 7 positions agree with TRBD2. Per the germline V gene, CDR1 is SGHTA and CDR2 is FQGNSA. Germline trimming cut 3 bases from V and 4 bases from J; bases unmatched to any gene: 3. This CDR3 is 13 amino acids long. The CDR3 is CASSLAGVYEQYF. In nucleotides, the CDR3 is TGTGCCAGCAGCTTGGCGGGGGTATACGAGCAGTACTTC. Based on the CDR3 plus reference TRBV7-2 and TRBJ2-7, the full variable domain is GAGVSQSPSNKVTEKGKDVELRCDPISGHTALYWYRQSLGQGLEFLIYFQGNSAPDKSGLPSDRFSAERTGGSVSTLTIQRTQQEDSAVYLCASSLAGVYEQYFGPGTRLTVT.

This chain links TRBV30 with TRBJ2-6; D remains unclear. This CDR3 is 14 amino acids long. V lost 5 bases and J 4 bases, leaving 12 bases between the germline ends. Germline V lookup: CDR1 GTSNPN, CDR2 SVGIG (reference sequence). The chain's CDR3 is CAWLMGSGANVLTF. The CDR3 region has the DNA TGTGCCTGGCTCATGGGGTCCGGGGCCAACGTCCTGACTTTC.